This T cell receptor (beta chain) derives from a study of T cells expressing NK-cell markers. TCRdb re-called the 5' RACE reads and shows each CDR3 protein once, DNA omitted. This repertoire comprises 550,000 to 600,000 distinct CDR3 sequences; its ten largest clones make up 3% to 4.5%. The germline gives CDR1 SGHAT, CDR2 FQDESV (reference sequence). The CDR3 is 19 amino acids. The sequence derives from a young man in good health. The sequenced sample consisted of blood T cells: a sorted CD56 or NKG2C T cell subset, CD4+ or CD8+ T cells, or bulk PBMC T cells (not recorded which). The V and J genes are TRBV11-1 and TRBJ2-7; TCRdb outputs TRBD2, but without DNA this stays unchecked. CDR3 protein: CASSLASGLAGAFSYEQYF.